These 8 T cell receptor beta chains were all obtained from the same sample, sequenced in a study of CD8 T cells in ankylosing spondylitis. From the 5' RACE reads, TCRdb called clonotypes with MiXCR, one entry per CDR3 protein. The table has approximately 290,000 distinct CDR3 sequences, around 21% seen once. Sequencing was performed on blood, either unsorted or a sorted T cell fraction (not recorded which). The source of these receptors is a female donor with ankylosing spondylitis or in good health (not recorded which).

This clonotype appeared many times. The CDR3 region is CASSPTLAGGNNEQFF. The CDR3 nucleotides read TGCGCCAGCAGCCCAACCCTAGCGGGAGGCAACAATGAGCAGTTCTTC. The genes are TRBV5-1 and TRBJ2-1; TRBD2 matches 11 bases. The CDR3 runs to 16 residues. Unmatched junction bases numbered 8, after V lost 4 bases and J lost 5 bases. The germline V gene has CDR1 SGHRS and CDR2 YFSETQ.

The chain is built from TRBV7-2 and TRBJ2-1; 7 nucleotides line up with TRBD1. V was pared by 4 bases and J by 4 bases, with 4 bases of the junction left unmatched. Germline CDR1 SGHTA, CDR2 FQGNSA. The length of the CDR3 is 14 residues. CDR3 coding DNA: TGTGCCAGCAGCTATAGGGACAGATACAATGAGCAGTTCTTC. It yields the protein CASSYRDRYNEQFF.

This clonotype was observed at least ten times. The CDR3, as DNA: TGTGCCTCCAGGGAACAGGACGATGGCTACACCTTC. Encoded protein: CASREQDDGYTF. The chain carries TRBV12-3 or TRBV12-4 and TRBJ1-2, with D possibly being TRBD1 (5 bases). Trimming stripped 11 bases from V and 6 bases from J, with 16 bases between. This CDR3 comprises 12 residues.

This clonotype turned up a few times. The chain couples TRBV11-3 to TRBJ2-1; tentatively, D is TRBD1 (8 bases). Trimming removed 5 bases from V and 9 bases from J, with 23 bases in between. The germline gives CDR1 SGHNT, CDR2 YENEEA. The CDR3 has 16 amino acids. In DNA, the CDR3 is TGTGCCAGCAGCCATGGTACAGGGGGACTACTACCTGAGCAGTTCTTC. Translating it yields CASSHGTGGLLPEQFF.

This clonotype came up many times. The gene calls are TRBV10-3 and TRBJ2-7; maybe TRBD1 (6 bases). This CDR3 comprises 13 residues. V gave up 3 bases and J gave up 2 bases, with 8 bases separating them. Germline CDR1 and CDR2: ENHRY and SYGVKD. The CDR3 nucleotides are TGTGCCATCAGTGATGGACAGCCCTACGAGCAGTACTTC. The encoded protein is CAISDGQPYEQYF.

This clonotype was found many times. This chain connects TRBV29-1 to TRBJ2-7; D uncertain. This CDR3 is built from 11 residues. V dropped 6 bases and J dropped 3 bases, with 9 bases sitting between them. Per germline, CDR1 SQVTM and CDR2 ANQGSEA. In DNA, the CDR3 is TGCAGCGTGAGTAATGGCTACGAGCAGTACTTC. Its protein is CSVSNGYEQYF.

This clonotype was seen more than once but under ten times. The chain joins TRBV6-6 to TRBJ2-3; D possibly corresponds to TRBD1 (6 bases). The CDR3 is 13 amino acids. The germline V gene has CDR1 MNHNY and CDR2 SVGAGI (reference sequence). V lost 4 bases, J lost 4 bases, and 9 bases lay in between. DNA for the CDR3: TGTGCCAGCAGTTCACAGGGCTCAGATACGCAGTATTTT. Protein product: CASSSQGSDTQYF.

This clonotype has just a few counts. The chain uses TRBV6-5 and TRBJ2-4; 9 nucleotides line up with TRBD2. Germline CDR1 MNHEY, CDR2 SVGAGI. The CDR3 spans 15 residues. Trimming cost V 2 bases and J 10 bases; bases outside gene matches: 9. The CDR3, as DNA: TGTGCCAGCAGTTACGGGTCTAGCGGGAAAGGAATTCAGTACTTC. Encoded protein: CASSYGSSGKGIQYF.